The TCR beta chain under discussion was sequenced for a study of blood T cell repertoires in COVID-19. On the study more broadly: Acute and convalescent COVID-19 samples came from the United States, Italy and Spain.

The assay was immunoSEQ multiplex PCR, and TCRdb's table has in-frame clones only and misses some. The sample lists over 200,000 clones, approximately 82% seen once, with over 14% in the top ten. This CDR3 comprises 15 residues. Germline V lookup: CDR1 LGHDT, CDR2 YNNKEL (reference sequence). V lost 1 base and J 5 bases, leaving 14 bases between the germline ends. This TCR came from a man in his forties who had recovered from COVID-19. The chain carries TRBV3-1 (or the pseudogene TRBV3-2) and TRBJ2-5, with D perhaps matching TRBD2 (6 bases). Sequenced sample: PBMCs or T cells enriched from blood (not recorded which). CDR3 sequence reads: CASSQGAGYGETQYF. CDR3 bases: TGTGCCAGCAGCCAAGGTGCGGGATACGGGGAGACCCAGTACTTC.